These 22 T cell receptor beta chains originate from one sample sequenced in a study of post-analysis software for immune sequencing data (dated by TCRdb to between 2014 and 2017). The protocol used for the library was PCR. Sequenced using an Illumina HiSeq 2500. Unique molecular identifiers were incorporated into TCR beta cDNA libraries to reduce PCR and sequencing biases. TCRdb cleaned the public reads at Q25 with fastp, built clones with MiXCR and kept in-frame beta chains. Duplicate CDR3 protein sequences are folded into a single record with the most common DNA and genes. The sample yields 450,000 to 700,000 distinct CDR3 sequences; roughly 40% were counted once. The ten largest clones capture 1.7% of the sample. These receptors have no identified antigens. Overall results and qualifications from the work: Significantly higher frequencies in patients than in controls were found for about 5 TRBV segments, including TRBV5-6, TRBV5-1 and TRBV20-1.

Sequencing was carried out using blood. The source of these receptors is a girl between 5 and 17 years old with multiple sclerosis.

This clonotype has a single count. V usage is TRBV12-3 or TRBV12-4 and J usage is TRBJ2-4; D unresolved. The CDR3 is made up of 16 amino acids. V was pared by 5 bases and J by 0 bases, with 14 bases between. The CDR3, as DNA: TGTGCCAGCAGTCCCACATGGGCCGCAGCCAAAAACATTCAGTACTTC. This codes for CASSPTWAAAKNIQYF.

V usage is TRBV7-3 and J usage is TRBJ1-6; perhaps TRBD1 as D (6 bases). Trimming removed 5 bases from V and 8 bases from J, with 10 bases in between. The CDR3 has 13 amino acids. Germline CDR1 is SGHTA and CDR2 is FQGTGA. CDR3 loop: CASSARQDSPLHF. The CDR3 DNA follows: TGTGCCAGCAGCGCCCGACAGGATTCACCCCTCCACTTT.

The chain is built from TRBV28 and TRBJ1-1; 7 bases are a match to TRBD1. CDR3 length equals 16 residues. Germline lookup yields CDR1 MDHEN and CDR2 SYDVKM. V was pared by 8 bases and J by 1 base, with 13 bases of the junction left unmatched. CDR3 region: CASGRQGMGRNTEAFF. The CDR3 DNA reads TGTGCCAGCGGACGACAGGGAATGGGCCGGAACACTGAAGCTTTCTTT.

This clonotype was counted a few times. The chain couples TRBV10-3 to TRBJ2-5; the D gene is possibly TRBD1 (5 bases). Germline V gene sequence: CDR1 ENHRY, CDR2 SYGVKD. CDR3 length: 13 residues. V dropped 4 bases and J dropped 4 bases, with 10 bases sitting between them. The DNA of the CDR3 is TGTGCCATCAGTGTGGGGCTAGGAGAGACCCAGTACTTC. This codes for CAISVGLGETQYF.

This chain links TRBV20-1 with TRBJ2-5, with D maybe TRBD1 (6 bases). The DNA matches TRBJ2-7 better at its end, which makes the J call doubtful. The CDR3 length is 13 residues. The V gene's germline CDR1 is DFQATT and CDR2 SNEGSKA (reference sequence). The CDR3 nucleotides are TGCAGTGCTAGGAGAGACAGGCGTAACGAGCAGTACTTC. Its translation is CSARRDRRNEQYF.

The rearrangement joins TRBV20-1 to TRBJ1-2; D is unclear. Germline V gene lookup returns CDR1 DFQATT and CDR2 SNEGSKA (reference sequence). The CDR3 runs to 15 residues. Trimming left V 1 base short and J 4 bases short, with 16 bases between. In nucleotides, the CDR3 is TGCAGTGCTAGAGTCTTTAGTGGCGGCTCCTATGGCTACACCTTC. Its protein is CSARVFSGGSYGYTF.

In this sample, this clonotype turned up a few times. This sequence joins TRBV12-3 or TRBV12-4 and TRBJ1-2, with TRBD1 matching 7 bases. The CDR3 extends over 14 amino acids. Trimming at V came to 4 bases and at J to 2 bases, leaving 4 bases not matched to a gene. The CDR3 sequence: CASSSPGQNYGYTF. Written as DNA, the CDR3 is TGTGCCAGCAGTTCTCCGGGACAGAACTATGGCTACACCTTC.

This clonotype showed up just once. The chain has TRBV19 and TRBJ2-7, with D possibly matching TRBD2 (5 bases). The germline gives CDR1 LNHDA, CDR2 SQIVND (reference sequence). The CDR3 runs 15 residues. Between the trimmed V and J ends, which lost 10 bases and 2 bases, there was a span of 21 bases. Written as DNA, the CDR3 is TGTGCCACCTACCGCCAGCGGCACCCTACCTACGAGCAGTACTTC. It yields the protein CATYRQRHPTYEQYF. The full variable domain, completed using reference TRBV19 and TRBJ2-7, is DGGITQSPKYLFRKEGQNVTLSCEQNLNHDAMYWYRQDPGQGLRLIYYSQIVNDFQKGDIAEGYSVSREKKESFPLTVTSAQKNPTAFYLCATYRQRHPTYEQYFGPGTRLTVT.

The chain is built from TRBV20-1 and TRBJ2-7; a weak D match, TRBD1 (7 bases). The end of the DNA is better explained by TRBJ2-5, so the J call may be wrong. This CDR3 comprises 14 residues. Germline V gene sequence: CDR1 DFQATT, CDR2 SNEGSKA (reference sequence). CDR3 sequence: CSARTTGRMKTQYF. CDR3 nucleotides: TGCAGTGCACGGACGACAGGGAGGATGAAGACCCAGTACTTC.

The genes are TRBV7-6 and TRBJ2-7; 7 positions match TRBD1. V lost 1 base to trimming and J lost 7 bases; unmatched junction nucleotides: 10. The germline V gene encodes CDR1 SGHVS and CDR2 FNYEAQ. This CDR3 comprises 15 residues. CDR3 nucleotide sequence: TGTGCCAGCAGCTTAGTAAGGGGGCGTCCTGAGGAGCAGTACTTC. Translated: CASSLVRGRPEEQYF. Based on the CDR3 plus reference TRBV7-6 and TRBJ2-7, the full variable domain is GAGVSQSPRYKVTKRGQDVALRCDPISGHVSLYWYRQALGQGPEFLTYFNYEAQQDKSGLPNDRFSAERPEGSISTLTIQRTEQRDSAMYRCASSLVRGRPEEQYFGPGTRLTVT.

This chain links TRBV25-1 with TRBJ1-2; possibly TRBD1 for D (5 bases). Trimming left V 4 bases short and J 4 bases short, with 16 bases between. The CDR3 runs 15 residues. In germline, CDR1 is MGHDK, CDR2 SYGVNS. CDR3 residues: CASSVGGVFGYGYTF. In nucleotides, the CDR3 is TGTGCCAGCAGTGTGGGGGGAGTTTTTGGCTATGGCTACACCTTC.

Here the CDR3 reads CASSLVQGFYGYTF. The CDR3 coding sequence is TGTGCCAGCAGTTTGGTCCAGGGCTTTTATGGCTACACCTTC. This chain uses TRBV12-3 or TRBV12-4 with TRBJ1-2; tentatively, D is TRBD1 (5 bases). This CDR3 comprises 14 residues. Trimming left V 3 bases short and J 5 bases short, with 13 bases between.

The chain uses TRBV4-1 and TRBJ2-7, with a possible D match to TRBD1 (5 bases). Germline V CDR1 and CDR2: MGHRA, YSYEKL. V was cut by 4 bases and J by 4 bases, with 17 bases left in between. CDR3 length: 15 amino acids. CDR3 residues: CASSRRTSSGYEQYF. The CDR3 coding sequence is TGCGCCAGCAGCCGGCGGACATCTTCCGGGTACGAGCAGTACTTC.

The V gene is TRBV27, the J gene TRBJ1-2; TRBD1 matches 7 bases. The CDR3 runs to 15 residues. V was pared by 6 bases and J by 4 bases, with 11 bases of the junction left unmatched. Germline loops: CDR1 MNHEY, CDR2 SMNVEV (reference sequence). The CDR3 reads CASSADQDRFYGYTF. In DNA form, the CDR3 reads TGTGCCAGCAGCGCCGACCAGGACAGGTTCTATGGCTACACCTTC.

The V call is TRBV5-1, the J call TRBJ1-2, with a possible D match to TRBD1 (5 bases). CDR1 is SGHRS, CDR2 YFSETQ, per germline. V shed 2 bases and J shed 6 bases, with 11 bases lying between them. The CDR3 extends over 13 amino acids. CDR3 nucleotide sequence: TGCGCCAGCAGCTTTGGAGGCAGGGATGGCTACACCTTC. It specifies CASSFGGRDGYTF.

This clonotype is a singleton in its sample. The J gene is TRBJ1-2, the V gene TRBV5-1; a weak D match, TRBD1 (5 bases). This CDR3 contains 13 residues. Trimming took 3 bases from V and 8 from J, leaving 14 bases between them. The germline gives CDR1 SGHRS, CDR2 YFSETQ. The CDR3 region has the DNA TGCGCCAGCAGCTGGGACCGGGGATTCGGCTACACCTTC. Translated, it gives CASSWDRGFGYTF.

About this clonotype itself: One end of the junction is discordant with germline, which a read error may explain. The chain employs TRBV7-2 and TRBJ1-2; TRBD1 is a possible D gene (6 bases). The CDR3 is made up of 14 amino acids. The germline V gene encodes CDR1 SGHTA and CDR2 FQGNSA. The CDR3 spells CASSFNRDNYRYTF. The CDR3 coding sequence is TGTGCCAGCAGCTTTAACAGGGACAACTATCGCTACACCTTC.

In its sample, this clonotype was seen a few times. This rearrangement joins TRBV4-1 to TRBJ2-7; weak D call: TRBD1 (5 bases). The CDR3 has 14 amino acids. The germline V gene encodes CDR1 MGHRA and CDR2 YSYEKL. Between the trimmed V and J ends, which lost 0 bases and 3 bases, there was a span of 9 bases. The CDR3 loop is CASSQDSQGYEQYF. The CDR3 coding sequence is TGCGCCAGCAGCCAAGATTCCCAGGGCTACGAGCAGTACTTC.

The CDR3 loop is CASSPDRFYEQYF. CDR3 nucleotide sequence: TGCGCCAGCAGCCCGGACAGGTTTTACGAGCAGTACTTC. The genes are TRBV5-1 and TRBJ2-7; 7 bases are shared with TRBD1. This CDR3 is 13 amino acids long. Germline V gene data show CDR1 as SGHRS and CDR2 as YFSETQ. V was clipped by 4 bases and J by 4 bases; unmatched bases: 5. The full variable domain, its missing parts supplied by reference TRBV5-1 and TRBJ2-7, is KAGVTQTPRYLIKTRGQQVTLSCSPISGHRSVSWYQQTPGQGLQFLFEYFSETQRNKGNFPGRFSGRQFSNSRSEMNVSTLELGDSALYLCASSPDRFYEQYFGPGTRLTVT.

As regards this clonotype: This clone may be a read error of a much larger clone one base away. The V and J genes are TRBV6-6 and TRBJ1-2; 8 nucleotides line up with TRBD1. Germline V lookup: CDR1 MNHNY, CDR2 SVGAGI (reference sequence). J gave up 3 bases and V 4 bases, and 1 base lay outside the gene matches. The CDR3 totals 13 residues. The CDR3 nucleotides are TGTGCCAGCAGTTCACAGGGGGACTATGGCTACACCTTC. Its translation is CASSSQGDYGYTF.

This sequence joins TRBV7-9 and TRBJ2-5, with 13 bases that match TRBD2. V trimming: 5 bases; J trimming: 4 bases; junction bases outside the gene matches: 16. From germline, CDR1 is SEHNR and CDR2 FQNEAQ (reference sequence). The CDR3 totals 19 residues. CDR3 in amino acids: CASSGRTSGRRTVIETQYF. DNA of the CDR3: TGTGCCAGCAGCGGACGGACTAGCGGGAGAAGAACGGTAATAGAGACCCAGTACTTC.

This clonotype was seen only a few times. The chain employs TRBV2 and TRBJ2-7; 9 bases align to TRBD1. The germline gives CDR1 SNHLY, CDR2 FYNNEI. V shed 3 bases, J shed 1 base, and the junction held 4 bases outside the gene matches. The CDR3 runs to 15 residues. In DNA form, the CDR3 reads TGTGCCAGCAGTGAGGGGACAGGGAAATCCTACGAGCAGTACTTC. This gives the protein CASSEGTGKSYEQYF.